The 5 T cell receptor beta chains given below trace back to one sample, sequenced in a study of neoadjuvant anti-PD-1 for oral cavity cancer. Here immunoSEQ multiplex PCR was the method, and the copy in TCRdb shows in-frame clones only, minus some. The top ten clones hold 4.2% of a sample with more than 7,000 clones, roughly 64% of them seen once. The time point is: after neoadjuvant nivolumab, at surgical resection. Material: PBMCs, obtained after nivolumab (anti-PD-1) treatment. These TCRs come from a person aged 35 to 85 with oral cavity squamous cell carcinoma.

This clone was observed a few times. The V and J genes are TRBV28 and TRBJ1-2; D is ambiguous. This CDR3 spans 12 amino acids. Germline V CDR1 and CDR2: MDHEN, SYDVKM. V lost 3 bases and J lost 2, with 4 bases in between. CDR3 sequence: CASSFLNYGYTF. The CDR3 bases are TGTGCCAGCAGTTTTCTGAACTATGGCTACACCTTC.

This clone was seen only once. The CDR3 coding sequence is TGTGCCAGCAGGTACCGGGACAGGGCCCACGAGCAGTACTTC. Its translation: CASRYRDRAHEQYF. This chain connects TRBV6-5 to TRBJ2-7; TRBD1 aligns across 9 bases. The V and J ends lost 6 bases and 5 bases, in that order; junction bases with no gene match: 8. CDR3 length equals 14 residues. Germline loops: CDR1 MNHEY, CDR2 SVGAGI.

The chain combines TRBV5-4 with TRBJ2-6; D may be TRBD1 or TRBD2 (5 bases each). Germline V CDR1 and CDR2: SGHNT, YYREEE (reference sequence). The CDR3 is 15 amino acids. V lost 2 bases, J lost 4 bases, and 10 bases lay in between. Here the CDR3 DNA reads TGTGCCAGCAGCTTCCCGGGGCAGGGGGCCAACGTCCTGACTTTC. Its protein product is CASSFPGQGANVLTF.

This clone was seen only a few times. The rearrangement joins TRBV7-9 to TRBJ1-1; D remains unclear. This CDR3 has 11 amino acids. Trimming removed 8 bases from V and 4 bases from J, with 8 bases in between. Germline lookup yields CDR1 SEHNR and CDR2 FQNEAQ (reference sequence). The CDR3 sequence is CASEEVTEAFF. The CDR3 DNA is TGTGCCAGCGAGGAGGTCACTGAAGCTTTCTTT.

The CDR3 DNA sequence: TGTGCCAGCAGTGAGGGGCATCATGGCGCGGCTGAAGCTTTCTTT. This encodes CASSEGHHGAAEAFF. This rearrangement joins TRBV6-4 to TRBJ1-1; D is possibly TRBD1 (5 bases). The V end was cut by 3 bases, the J end by 6 bases, with 17 bases between. The germline CDR1 and CDR2 sequences are MRHNA and SNTAGT. This CDR3 contains 15 residues.